The next 10 T cell receptor beta chains were all read from a single sample in a study of cytomegalovirus exposure and HLA in healthy donors. The PCR ran on 60 Vbeta and 13 Jbeta primers. TCRdb's table, derived via immunoSEQ multiplex PCR, lists solely in-frame clones and lacks some. The sample consists of under 200,000 clones, 75% to 85% of them appearing once. Sequenced: PBMCs. These receptors all come from a male donor in good health and CMV-seropositive.

The chain links TRBV27 to TRBJ1-5, with TRBD1 as a possible D gene (5 bases). Germline CDR1 and CDR2: MNHEY and SMNVEV (reference sequence). The CDR3 contains 13 residues. V lost 7 bases, J lost 0 bases, and 7 bases lay in between. CDR3 in DNA: TGTGCCAGCAAAGGACATAGCAATCAGCCCCAGCATTTT. Protein sequence: CASKGHSNQPQHF.

The count of this clone is one. This rearrangement joins TRBV6-1 to TRBJ1-1; D is undetermined. CDR1 and CDR2 (germline): MNHNS, SASEGT. CDR3 length: 12 residues. The germline V and J ends were trimmed by 6 bases and 3 bases, with 8 bases remaining between them. The CDR3 loop is CASRLGYTEAFF. For the CDR3, the DNA is TGTGCCAGCAGGCTCGGTTACACTGAAGCTTTCTTT.

The chain employs TRBV4-3 and TRBJ1-2; TRBD1 agrees at 9 bases. Germline V CDR1 and CDR2: LGHNA, YSLEER. V lost 4 bases, J lost 2 bases, and 2 bases stayed unmatched. This CDR3 is built from 14 residues. The CDR3 region has the DNA TGCGCCAGCAGCCGGGGGACAGGGAACTATGGCTACACCTTC. It encodes CASSRGTGNYGYTF.

This chain links TRBV7-3 with TRBJ2-7; D perhaps matches TRBD1 (6 bases). Deletions cut 0 bases from V and 5 bases from J, with 17 bases between. CDR1 and CDR2 (germline): SGHTA, FQGTGA. The CDR3 runs 16 residues. The chain's CDR3 is CASSLTGGEAANEQYF. The CDR3 nucleotides read TGTGCCAGCAGCTTAACAGGGGGTGAGGCTGCGAACGAGCAGTACTTC.

The CDR3 reads CASSEKGGVDEQYF. CDR3 nucleotides: TGTGCCAGCAGCGAGAAAGGTGGAGTCGACGAGCAGTACTTC. The chain couples TRBV9 to TRBJ2-7; D not certain. The length of the CDR3 is 14 residues. Trimming took 3 bases from V and 5 from J, leaving 15 bases between them. Germline V CDR1 and CDR2: SGDLS, YYNGEE.

The chain links TRBV7-8 to TRBJ2-7; 10 bases fit TRBD1. The CDR3 length is 15 residues. V shed 5 bases, J shed 7 bases, and the junction held 11 bases outside the gene matches. Germline V gene data show CDR1 as SGHVS and CDR2 as FQNEAQ. The CDR3 DNA reads as TGTGCCAGCAGCCGTCGGGGGACAGGGGTGGGGGAGCAGTACTTC. Amino acid sequence: CASSRRGTGVGEQYF.

This clone was detected a few times. This sequence joins TRBV19 and TRBJ1-1; D is undetermined. This CDR3 comprises 14 residues. The ends were cut back, 4 bases at V and 6 bases at J, with 15 bases in the middle. CDR1 and CDR2 (germline): LNHDA, SQIVND (reference sequence). The CDR3 is CASSNPGHGPEAFF. The CDR3 nucleotides are TGTGCCAGTAGTAACCCCGGCCATGGGCCTGAAGCTTTCTTT. Full variable domain (outside the CDR3, taken from reference TRBV19 and TRBJ1-1): DGGITQSPKYLFRKEGQNVTLSCEQNLNHDAMYWYRQDPGQGLRLIYYSQIVNDFQKGDIAEGYSVSREKKESFPLTVTSAQKNPTAFYLCASSNPGHGPEAFFGQGTRLTVV.

A single count supports this clone. The V and J genes are TRBV7-3 and TRBJ1-1, with TRBD1 as a possible D gene (5 bases). Trimming took off 3 bases at V and 5 bases at J, with 16 bases between the two ends. This CDR3 is built from 15 residues. Germline assignment: CDR1 SGHTA and CDR2 FQGTGA. The CDR3 protein is CASSLTGGEATEAFF. The CDR3, as DNA: TGTGCCAGCAGCTTGACGGGGGGTGAAGCGACTGAAGCTTTCTTT.

The CDR3 region is CASSDRGLGEKLFF. DNA for the CDR3: TGTGCCAGCAGCGACCGGGGTCTTGGTGAAAAACTGTTTTTT. The genes are TRBV7-2 and TRBJ1-4; no reliable D call. CDR3 length equals 14 residues. The germline gives CDR1 SGHTA, CDR2 FQGNSA. V lost 5 bases and J 7 bases, leaving 14 bases between the germline ends.

CDR3 coding DNA: TGCGCCAGCAGCCCGCGGAGTTCAAGCGACGAGCAGTACTTC. Translation: CASSPRSSSDEQYF. J is TRBJ2-5 and V is TRBV5-1; D is uncertain. The J call is uncertain, as TRBJ2-7 better fits the DNA end. Germline loops: CDR1 SGHRS, CDR2 YFSETQ. This CDR3 contains 14 residues.